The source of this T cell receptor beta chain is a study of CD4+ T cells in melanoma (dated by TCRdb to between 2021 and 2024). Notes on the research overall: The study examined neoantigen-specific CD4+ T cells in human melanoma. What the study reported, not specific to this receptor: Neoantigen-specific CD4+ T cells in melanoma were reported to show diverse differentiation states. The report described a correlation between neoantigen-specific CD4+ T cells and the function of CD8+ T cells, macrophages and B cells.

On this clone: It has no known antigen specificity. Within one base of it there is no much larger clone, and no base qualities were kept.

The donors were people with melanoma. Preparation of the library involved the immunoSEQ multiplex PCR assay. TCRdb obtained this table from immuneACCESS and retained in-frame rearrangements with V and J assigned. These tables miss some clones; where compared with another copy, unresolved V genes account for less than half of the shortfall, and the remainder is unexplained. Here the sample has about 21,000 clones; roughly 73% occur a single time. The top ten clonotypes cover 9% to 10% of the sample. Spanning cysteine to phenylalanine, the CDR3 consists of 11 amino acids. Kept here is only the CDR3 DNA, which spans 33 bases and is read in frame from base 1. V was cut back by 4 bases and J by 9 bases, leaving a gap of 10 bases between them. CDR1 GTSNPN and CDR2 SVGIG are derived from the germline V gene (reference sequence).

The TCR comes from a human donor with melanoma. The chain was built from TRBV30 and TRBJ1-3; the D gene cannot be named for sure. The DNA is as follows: TGTGCCTGGACGTGGGAAAGCACCATATATTTT. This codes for CAWTWESTIYF.